The rows below give T cell receptor beta chains drawn from one sample of a study of blood T cell repertoires in COVID-19. Method: immunoSEQ multiplex PCR; TCRdb's copy keeps in-frame clones and lacks some. The sample contains 39,000 or so clones, roughly four fifths of which appear only once. The sequenced sample was peripheral blood. Receptors originate from a man aged 35 to 55 with active or convalescent COVID-19. CDR3s include the opening cysteine and the closing phenylalanine or tryptophan. A D gene is named only where the DNA matches it firmly. The size field is filled for only some rows; it gives once, few, many or a size class.

V	D	J	size	CDR3	DNA
TRBV6-2/TRBV6-3	TRBD2	TRBJ2-3	NA	CASSYRTSGGTDTQYF	TGTGCCAGCAGTTACCGGACTAGCGGGGGCACAGATACGCAGTATTTT
TRBV27	NA	TRBJ2-2	NA	CASTAPSGELFF	TGTGCCAGCACCGCCCCGAGCGGGGAGCTGTTTTTT
TRBV30	TRBD1	TRBJ2-7	few	CAWSADRPVIKQYF	TGTGCCTGGAGTGCGGACAGGCCTGTAATCAAGCAGTACTTC
TRBV6-2/TRBV6-3	NA	TRBJ2-1	NA	CASSYPSSSAFSWEQFF	TGTGCCAGCAGTTACCCCTCCTCTAGCGCGTTTAGCTGGGAGCAGTTCTTC
TRBV4-1	TRBD2	TRBJ2-3	NA	CASSHYGGSTDTQYF	TGCGCCAGCAGCCACTACGGGGGGAGCACAGATACGCAGTATTTT
TRBV2	NA	TRBJ1-1	NA	CAEAGALNTEAFF	TGTGCCGAGGCGGGAGCGTTGAACACTGAAGCTTTCTTT
TRBV6-5	TRBD2	TRBJ2-2	NA	CASRASGRNTGELFF	TGTGCCAGCAGGGCTAGCGGGAGAAACACCGGGGAGCTGTTTTTT
TRBV7-2	NA	TRBJ2-7	NA	CASSSLQGNEQYF	TGTGCCAGCAGTTCGTTACAGGGCAACGAGCAGTACTTC
TRBV5-1	TRBD1	TRBJ1-2	few	CASSPDSDRWSGYTF	TGCGCCAGCAGCCCAGACTCGGACAGGTGGAGTGGCTACACCTTC
TRBV29-1	NA	TRBJ2-7	NA	CSVGSRGPEQYF	TGCAGCGTTGGGTCCAGGGGCCCCGAGCAGTACTTC
TRBV10-3	TRBD2	TRBJ2-3	NA	CAISPTSGVTDTQYF	TGTGCCATCAGCCCGACTAGCGGGGTCACAGATACGCAGTATTTT
TRBV27	NA	TRBJ1-1	NA	CASSYSGGREAFF	TGTGCCAGCAGTTACTCCGGGGGGCGCGAAGCTTTCTTT
TRBV14	NA	TRBJ1-2	NA	CASSRITGIDGYTF	TGTGCCAGCAGCCGCATAACAGGGATCGATGGCTACACCTTC
TRBV5-1	TRBD1	TRBJ1-2	NA	CASSSQGDHGYTF	TGCGCCAGCAGCTCACAGGGGGATCATGGCTACACCTTC
TRBV5-8	NA	TRBJ1-1	NA	CASSLGLTGYTEAFF	TGTGCCAGCAGCTTGGGGTTGACGGGGTACACTGAAGCTTTCTTT
TRBV7-2	TRBD2	TRBJ2-3	NA	CASSLFSGGITDTQYF	TGTGCCAGCAGCTTATTTAGCGGGGGAATCACAGATACGCAGTATTTT
TRBV29-1	TRBD1	TRBJ2-1	NA	CSVTRDRGYNEQFF	TGCAGCGTTACCCGGGACAGGGGCTACAATGAGCAGTTCTTC
TRBV5-5	NA	TRBJ1-3	NA	CASSLLSSSGNTIYF	TGTGCCAGCAGCTTGTTGTCGAGCTCTGGAAACACCATATATTTT
TRBV19	NA	TRBJ1-1	NA	CASSINGGTEAFF	TGTGCCAGTAGTATTAACGGGGGAACTGAAGCTTTCTTT
TRBV7-6	NA	TRBJ2-7	once	CASSSEYEQYF	TGTGCCAGCAGCTCAGAATACGAGCAGTACTTC
TRBV29-1	NA	TRBJ1-2	NA	CSVEALPGATF	TGCAGCGTTGAAGCTCTCCCAGGTGCCACCTTC
TRBV19	NA	TRBJ1-2	NA	CASSIRGADYGYTF	TGTGCCAGTAGTATTCGCGGGGCCGACTATGGCTACACCTTC
TRBV19	NA	TRBJ2-7	once	CASSTRQGAGEQYF	TGTGCCAGTAGTACCCGACAGGGCGCGGGGGAGCAGTACTTC
TRBV12-2	NA	TRBJ2-2	NA	CASRLASGGLFNAGELFF	TGTGCAAGTCGCTTAGCCTCGGGGGGTCTCTTTAACGCCGGGGAGCTGTTTTTT
TRBV5-1	TRBD2	TRBJ2-3	NA	CASRQAGGTDTQYF	TGCGCCAGCAGGCAAGCGGGGGGCACAGATACGCAGTATTTT
TRBV13	TRBD1	TRBJ1-2	NA	CASSLRDRIDGYTF	TGTGCCAGCAGCCTTAGGGACAGGATTGATGGCTACACCTTC
TRBV4-3	NA	TRBJ1-3	NA	CASSQDLSSGNTIYF	TGCGCCAGCAGCCAAGATCTGAGCTCTGGAAACACCATATATTTT
TRBV6-6	TRBD2	TRBJ2-7	NA	CASSDSGTSSYEQYF	TGTGCCAGCAGTGATAGCGGGACTAGCTCCTACGAGCAGTACTTC
TRBV6-6	TRBD1	TRBJ2-5	once	CASSPGTGLGETQYF	TGTGCCAGCAGTCCCGGGACAGGACTTGGGGAGACCCAGTACTTC
TRBV24-1	NA	TRBJ2-7	NA	CATSDIQGGDEQYF	TGTGCCACCAGTGATATACAGGGGGGGGACGAGCAGTACTTC
TRBV5-1	TRBD1	TRBJ1-5	NA	CASSLSGTGGQPQHF	TGCGCCAGCAGCTTGTCCGGGACAGGGGGCCAGCCCCAGCATTTT
TRBV28	NA	TRBJ1-5	NA	CASSPTQAPQPQHF	TGTGCCAGCAGTCCCACTCAGGCGCCTCAGCCCCAGCATTTT
TRBV2	NA	TRBJ1-2	few	CASSEKRRGTNLLGYTF	TGTGCCAGCAGTGAAAAGCGGAGGGGAACGAACCTTCTTGGCTACACCTTC
TRBV12-3/TRBV12-4	NA	TRBJ2-3	NA	CASSSPSTDTQYF	TGTGCCAGCAGTTCCCCTAGCACAGATACGCAGTATTTT
TRBV28	NA	TRBJ2-4	once	CASSSPRGGNIQYF	TGTGCCAGCAGTTCGCCCAGGGGTGGAAACATTCAGTACTTC
TRBV5-1	TRBD2	TRBJ2-7	NA	CASSLAASGSKTYEQYF	TGCGCCAGCAGCTTGGCGGCTAGCGGGTCCAAAACCTACGAGCAGTACTTC
TRBV6-6	TRBD1	TRBJ2-5	NA	CASSWTGQSQETQYF	TGTGCCAGCAGTTGGACGGGACAGTCACAAGAGACCCAGTACTTC
TRBV5-5	NA	TRBJ2-7	NA	CASSLYREPEQYF	TGTGCCAGCAGCTTGTACCGGGAGCCCGAGCAGTACTTC
TRBV3-1/TRBV3-2	NA	TRBJ1-1	NA	CASSQDPEWTEAFF	TGTGCCAGCAGCCAAGACCCCGAGTGGACTGAAGCTTTCTTT
TRBV3-1/TRBV3-2	TRBD2	TRBJ2-1	NA	CASSRSGTDYNEQFF	TGTGCCAGCAGCCGCAGCGGGACTGACTACAATGAGCAGTTCTTC
TRBV3-1/TRBV3-2	NA	TRBJ1-1	NA	CASSQVTMSGGEAFF	TGTGCCAGCAGCCAAGTCACGATGTCTGGAGGCGAAGCTTTCTTT
TRBV5-1	NA	TRBJ1-2	once	CASSLAGESYGYTF	TGCGCCAGCAGCTTGGCCGGAGAGAGCTATGGCTACACCTTC
TRBV6-5	NA	TRBJ2-2	NA	CASSHASRSFGELFF	TGTGCCAGCAGCCACGCATCGAGGTCGTTCGGGGAGCTGTTTTTT
TRBV11-3	TRBD1	TRBJ2-7	NA	CASSPRQGSAEQYF	TGTGCCAGCAGCCCGAGACAGGGGTCCGCCGAGCAGTACTTC
TRBV3-1/TRBV3-2	TRBD1	TRBJ2-3	NA	CASSLLTGGADTQYF	TGTGCCAGCAGCCTCCTGACAGGGGGGGCAGATACGCAGTATTTT
TRBV19	TRBD1	TRBJ2-1	NA	CASSYGQVDNEQFF	TGTGCCAGTAGCTACGGACAGGTAGACAATGAGCAGTTCTTC
TRBV4-2	NA	TRBJ1-1	few	CASSREPTEAFF	TGTGCCAGCAGCCGGGAGCCGACTGAAGCTTTCTTT
TRBV3-1/TRBV3-2	TRBD1	TRBJ1-3	NA	CASSQDSGGFSSGNTIYF	TGTGCCAGCAGCCAAGATTCAGGGGGCTTTTCCTCTGGAAACACCATATATTTT